This T cell receptor (beta chain) was profiled in a study of OX40 agonist ivuxolimab in advanced cancers. For the study at large: The drug used for patients, ivuxolimab, was an agonistic anti-OX40 (CD134) antibody. Findings and limits, study-wide: CD8+ T cells showed, on average, more clonal expansion than CD4+ cells. Among the least clonally expanded were partial responders at 0.1-3.0 mg/kg. Determination of antigen specificity was not performed for the expanded peripheral T cells.

This CDR3 has 15 residues. Deletions cut 3 bases from V and 8 bases from J, with 14 bases between. Germline CDR1 and CDR2: KGHSH and LQKENI. Using immunoSEQ multiplex PCR, the repertoire was profiled, and TCRdb retains in-frame clones only, with some absent. The repertoire consists of 60,000 to 75,000 clones, with more than 70% occurring once and the leading ten covering approximately 8%. Turning to this clone: No antigen is known for it.

The origin of this receptor is an adult with an advanced solid tumor such as melanoma, head and neck, liver or kidney cancer. Sequencing was performed on CD4+ or CD8+ T cells sorted from blood, taken in a trial of the OX40 agonist ivuxolimab. This chain connects TRBV18 to TRBJ2-6, with no clear D. The CDR3 protein is CASSPQPSATNVLTF. The CDR3 DNA is TGTGCCAGCTCACCTCAGCCCTCCGCGACCAACGTCCTGACTTTC.